The 32 T cell receptor beta chains listed next were all sequenced from one sample in a study of T cell repertoires in cytomegalovirus infection. TCRdb redid the calling of the reads with MiXCR, one entry per CDR3 protein. The sample includes roughly 320,000 distinct CDR3 sequences, approximately 8.9% of them seen just once. Sequenced material: PBMCs. These receptors were collected from a human donor in good health (CMV status not recorded). Some clones in this sample may be carry-over from other donors' samples.

This clonotype was seen many times. J is TRBJ1-1 and V is TRBV7-2; no firm D call. CDR1 SGHTA and CDR2 FQGNSA come from the germline V gene. CDR3 length: 11 amino acids. The V gene lost 2 bases and the J gene lost 7 bases, with 5 bases spanning the gap. CDR3 sequence: CASSLINEAFF. The DNA for the CDR3 is TGTGCCAGCAGCTTAATTAATGAAGCTTTCTTT.

Many counts were recorded for this clonotype. The chain couples TRBV10-2 to TRBJ2-5; TRBD1 matches at 8 bases. Germline CDR1 WSHSY, CDR2 SAAADI. Trimming cost V 3 bases and J 3 bases; bases outside gene matches: 9. The CDR3 has 16 amino acids. CDR3 protein: CASSDSRTGWKETQYF. The CDR3 coding sequence is TGCGCCAGCAGTGACTCGAGGACAGGGTGGAAAGAGACCCAGTACTTC.

This clonotype has a count of ten or more. Sequence at one end of the junction differs from germline and may be a read error. The chain uses TRBV7-7 and TRBJ2-3; a weak D match, TRBD1 (6 bases). CDR3 size: 15 residues. Germline CDR1 reads SSHAT; CDR2 reads FNYEAQ (reference sequence). The chain's CDR3 is CASSRTDSSTDTQYF. CDR3 nucleotide sequence: TGTGCTAGCAGCCGGACAGATTCTAGCACAGATACGCAGTATTTT.

This clonotype was counted at least ten times. The chain links TRBV25-1 to TRBJ1-5; 8 bases line up with TRBD1. The CDR3 runs 15 residues. From germline, CDR1 is MGHDK and CDR2 SYGVNS. V lost 4 bases, J lost 5 bases, and 7 bases stayed unmatched. The CDR3 sequence: CASSGRTGSYQPQHF. The CDR3 DNA sequence: TGTGCCAGCAGTGGGAGGACAGGGTCCTATCAGCCCCAGCATTTT. The variable domain in full, completed from reference TRBV25-1 and TRBJ1-5, reads EADIYQTPRYLVIGTGKKITLECSQTMGHDKMYWYQQDPGMELHLIHYSYGVNSTEKGDLSSESTVSRIRTEHFPLTLESARPSHTSQYLCASSGRTGSYQPQHFGDGTRLSIL.

J is TRBJ2-7 and V is TRBV28; D is possibly TRBD1 or TRBD2 (5 bases each). Germline V gene sequence: CDR1 MDHEN, CDR2 SYDVKM. The CDR3 runs to 16 residues. Deletions cut 0 bases from V and 2 bases from J, with 14 bases between. The CDR3 sequence is CASSLWGSRGAYEQYV. CDR3 DNA sequence: TGTGCCAGCAGTTTATGGGGGAGCCGGGGCGCCTACGAGCAGTACGTC.

This clonotype was picked up many times. Here the CDR3 reads CAGTLLAVGGYTF. The CDR3 DNA sequence: TGTGCCGGGACCCTGCTCGCAGTGGGGGGCTACACCTTC. The gene calls are TRBV7-9 and TRBJ1-2; possible D gene TRBD1, 5 bases. Between the trimmed V and J ends, which lost 11 bases and 8 bases, there was a span of 21 bases. CDR3 length equals 13 residues. The V gene's germline CDR1 is SEHNR and CDR2 FQNEAQ (reference sequence).

This clonotype has a handful of counts. The chain couples TRBV20-1 to TRBJ2-2, with a possible D match to TRBD2 (6 bases). The CDR3 totals 13 residues. V was trimmed by 5 bases and J by 11 bases, leaving 18 bases between them. Germline V gene lookup returns CDR1 DFQATT and CDR2 SNEGSKA (reference sequence). DNA of the CDR3: TGCAGTGCTCTTCCTCGGAGGGGAACCGAGCTGTTTTTT. Protein sequence: CSALPRRGTELFF.

CDR3 region: CASSYIPSSSEQYV. In DNA form, the CDR3 reads TGTGCCAGCAGTTACATTCCCTCCTCCTCCGAGCAGTACGTC. The chain is built from TRBV6-2 or TRBV6-3 and TRBJ2-7; no definite D call. This CDR3 has 14 residues. The germline CDR1 and CDR2 sequences are MNHEY and SVGEGT.

As concerns this clonotype: A much larger clone differs from this one at a single base, so this may be a read error. The rearrangement links TRBV29-1 to TRBJ2-1; D remains ambiguous. This CDR3 contains 13 residues. Germline V gene sequence: CDR1 SQVTM, CDR2 ANQGSEA. V lost 5 bases and J lost 8, with 16 bases in between. CDR3 nucleotide sequence: TGCAGCGTTAAGGCATTCCTAGTGGATGAGCAGTTCTTC. Translation: CSVKAFLVDEQFF.

At least ten counts were recorded for this clonotype. J is TRBJ2-3 and V is TRBV12-3 or TRBV12-4; maybe TRBD1 (6 bases). The germline V and J ends were trimmed by 5 bases and 3 bases, with 9 bases remaining between them. The CDR3 loop spans 13 amino acids. The DNA for the CDR3 is TGTGCCAGCAGTCTGAGGGGGACAGATACGCAGTATTTT. As protein: CASSLRGTDTQYF.

There are many counts of this clonotype. The chain recombines TRBV7-9 with TRBJ1-5, with unresolved D. With 5 bases removed from V and 7 bases from J, the gap between germline ends came to 15 bases. The CDR3 covers 14 residues. Germline V gene sequence: CDR1 SEHNR, CDR2 FQNEAQ (reference sequence). Here the CDR3 DNA reads TGTGCCAGCAGCACCGGGTCCGAGGAACAGCCCCAGCATTTT. Encoded protein: CASSTGSEEQPQHF.

This clonotype was seen a handful of times. The chain couples TRBV9 to TRBJ2-1; the match to TRBD2 covers 8 bases. There are 13 residues in the CDR3. V lost 4 bases, J lost 6 bases, and 3 bases stayed unmatched. CDR1 and CDR2 from the germline V gene are SGDLS and YYNGEE. CDR3 protein: CASSPGGSNEQFF. CDR3 in DNA: TGTGCCAGCAGCCCGGGGGGGTCCAATGAGCAGTTCTTC.

This clonotype was detected ten times or more. The chain links TRBV7-9 to TRBJ1-2; D remains unclear. The CDR3 sequence is 15 residues long. Trimming cost V 1 base and J 0 bases, with 9 bases left between them. The germline gives CDR1 SEHNR, CDR2 FQNEAQ (reference sequence). The CDR3 spells CASSLDGIANYGYTF. CDR3 bases: TGTGCCAGCAGCTTAGACGGCATAGCTAACTATGGCTACACCTTC. The full variable domain, with the rest looked up from reference TRBV7-9 and TRBJ1-2, is DTGVSQNPRHKITKRGQNVTFRCDPISEHNRLYWYRQTLGQGPEFLTYFQNEAQLEKSRLLSDRFSAERPKGSFSTLEIQRTEQGDSAMYLCASSLDGIANYGYTFGSGTRLTVV.

At least ten counts were recorded for this clonotype. The chain uses TRBV7-9 and TRBJ2-1, with 10 bases matching TRBD1. Trimming at V came to 2 bases and at J to 0 bases, leaving 10 bases not matched to a gene. Germline V CDR1 and CDR2: SEHNR, FQNEAQ (reference sequence). There are 19 residues in the CDR3. The CDR3 spells CASSLRPGQGNSSYNEQFF. CDR3 coding DNA: TGTGCCAGCAGCTTACGACCGGGACAGGGGAACAGCTCCTACAATGAGCAGTTCTTC.

This clonotype has at least ten counts. CDR3 region: CASSLSLANTEAFF. CDR3 bases: TGTGCCAGCAGCCTGTCGTTGGCGAACACTGAAGCTTTCTTT. V usage is TRBV7-2 and J usage is TRBJ1-1; no firm D call. CDR1 and CDR2 (germline): SGHTA, FQGNSA. CDR3 size: 14 residues. With 5 bases removed from V and 1 base from J, the gap between germline ends came to 11 bases. The complete variable domain, with remaining parts taken from reference TRBV7-2 and TRBJ1-1, reads GAGVSQSPSNKVTEKGKDVELRCDPISGHTALYWYRQSLGQGLEFLIYFQGNSAPDKSGLPSDRFSAERTGGSVSTLTIQRTQQEDSAVYLCASSLSLANTEAFFGQGTRLTVV.

This clonotype was seen at least ten times. The rearrangement links TRBV7-2 to TRBJ2-3; TRBD2 aligns across 11 bases. The V segment lost 4 bases and the J segment 1 base; nucleotides outside the gene matches: 4. This CDR3 is 16 amino acids long. Germline CDR1 SGHTA, CDR2 FQGNSA. This chain's CDR3 is CASSSQTSGGTDTQYF. As DNA, the CDR3 is TGTGCCAGCAGCTCACAGACTAGCGGGGGCACAGATACGCAGTATTTT. The whole variable domain, filled in from reference TRBV7-2 and TRBJ2-3, reads GAGVSQSPSNKVTEKGKDVELRCDPISGHTALYWYRQSLGQGLEFLIYFQGNSAPDKSGLPSDRFSAERTGGSVSTLTIQRTQQEDSAVYLCASSSQTSGGTDTQYFGPGTRLTVL.

V and J are TRBV20-1 and TRBJ2-1; D gene uncertain. CDR1 and CDR2 (germline): DFQATT, SNEGSKA (reference sequence). Trimming left V 5 bases short and J 7 bases short, with 9 bases between. This CDR3 is built from 11 residues. CDR3 sequence (DNA): TGCAGTGCTTGGAAATGGAATGAGCAGTTCTTC. Its translation: CSAWKWNEQFF.

This clonotype has a count of ten or more. The V call is TRBV5-6, the J call TRBJ1-5; D possibly corresponds to TRBD1 (6 bases). CDR3 length: 13 residues. Germline lookup yields CDR1 SGHDT and CDR2 YYEEEE. With 4 bases removed from V and 4 bases from J, the gap between germline ends came to 9 bases. This CDR3 reads CASSIDRNQPQHF. CDR3 nucleotide sequence: TGTGCCAGCAGCATAGACAGGAATCAGCCCCAGCATTTT.

The chain has TRBV29-1 and TRBJ2-7; a weak D match, TRBD2 (5 bases). With 2 bases removed from V and 5 bases from J, the gap between germline ends came to 10 bases. The germline V gene encodes CDR1 SQVTM and CDR2 ANQGSEA. This CDR3 spans 12 amino acids. This CDR3 is CSVERGRDEQYF. The CDR3 DNA reads as TGCAGCGTTGAACGGGGTCGGGACGAGCAGTACTTC.

V usage is TRBV4-1 and J usage is TRBJ2-2, with 9 bases lining up with TRBD1. Per the germline V gene, CDR1 is MGHRA and CDR2 is YSYEKL. This CDR3 region has 17 residues. Germline trimming cut 3 bases from V and 1 base from J; bases unmatched to any gene: 6. The CDR3 sequence is CASSHRGQGRNTGELFF. In nucleotides, the CDR3 is TGCGCCAGCAGCCACAGGGGACAGGGACGGAACACCGGGGAGCTGTTTTTT.

The CDR3 is CASSRLGRAGNNEQFF. The CDR3 nucleotides are TGTGCCAGCAGCCGACTGGGGAGGGCGGGTAACAATGAGCAGTTCTTC. The V and J genes are TRBV11-3 and TRBJ2-1; TRBD2 matches at 7 bases. The germline V gene has CDR1 SGHNT and CDR2 YENEEA. The junction had 12 bases not matched to a gene; V was cut back by 5 bases and J by 5 bases. There are 16 residues in the CDR3.

At least ten counts were recorded for this clonotype. The chain carries TRBV12-3 or TRBV12-4 and TRBJ1-1; the D gene is possibly TRBD1 (6 bases). The V end lost 5 bases, the J end lost 0 bases, and 10 bases lay between the germline ends. The CDR3 is made up of 14 amino acids. CDR3 in amino acids: CASSPQGMNTEAFF. The DNA for the CDR3 is TGTGCCAGCAGTCCACAGGGCATGAACACTGAAGCTTTCTTT.

This clonotype was found many times. This rearrangement joins TRBV28 to TRBJ1-6; 9 bases are a match to TRBD1. J lost 7 bases, V lost 8 bases, and 9 bases had no gene match. Germline values: CDR1 MDHEN, CDR2 SYDVKM. This CDR3 comprises 15 residues. The CDR3 here is CASLRRQGENSPLHF. CDR3 sequence (DNA): TGTGCCAGCTTGAGGAGACAGGGGGAAAATTCACCCCTCCACTTT.

Regarding this clonotype: It may be a read error: a sequence one base away is much more abundant. V is TRBV20-1 and J is TRBJ1-6, with a possible D match to TRBD1 (5 bases). The germline gives CDR1 DFQATT, CDR2 SNEGSKA (reference sequence). This CDR3 is 15 amino acids long. The CDR3 DNA reads as TGCAGTGCTGATGGGGGGGGGGGGGTTCGGTCACCCCCCCACTTT. Translated, it gives CSADGGGGVRSPPHF.

This clonotype was detected many times. The CDR3 here is CASSRDRGRVNTEAFF. Here the CDR3 DNA reads TGTGCCAGCAGCCGGGACAGGGGGCGAGTAAACACTGAAGCTTTCTTT. This chain links TRBV5-5 with TRBJ1-1; 12 bases map to TRBD1. The CDR3 consists of 16 residues. In germline, CDR1 is SGHKS, CDR2 YYEKEE (reference sequence). Germline trimming cut 4 bases from V and 2 bases from J; bases unmatched to any gene: 6.

This clonotype showed up many times. The CDR3 is CASSSSLADTQYF. CDR3 DNA: TGTGCCAGCAGTTCCTCACTAGCTGATACGCAGTATTTT. The chain carries TRBV6-2 or TRBV6-3 and TRBJ2-3; tentative D call: TRBD2 (6 bases). V shed 4 bases and J shed 6 bases, with 11 bases lying between them. The CDR3 loop spans 13 amino acids. Germline V gives CDR1 MNHEY, CDR2 SVGEGT.

This clonotype was observed at least ten times. The rearrangement uses TRBV6-2 or TRBV6-3 and TRBJ2-1, with a tentative D call TRBD2 (5 bases). Per the germline V gene, CDR1 is MNHEY and CDR2 is SVGEGT. The CDR3 runs to 12 residues. V lost 3 bases and J lost 9, with 9 bases in between. For the CDR3, the DNA is TGTGCCAGCAGTTATACAGAGGGTGAGCAGTTCTTC. Protein sequence: CASSYTEGEQFF.

In its sample, this clonotype was seen many times. The CDR3 bases are TGCGCCAGCGGAAATTTAACCCCTTACTCCTACGAGCAGTACGTC. It encodes CASGNLTPYSYEQYV. The gene calls are TRBV23-1 and TRBJ2-7; D gene ambiguous. Being an ORF, TRBV23-1 has a function that is uncertain. The ends were cut back, 8 bases at V and 0 bases at J, with 17 bases in the middle. The CDR3 totals 15 residues.

This clonotype showed up many times. The chain links TRBV7-2 to TRBJ1-2; tentative D call: TRBD1 (5 bases). V shed 5 bases and J shed 7 bases, with 14 bases lying between them. The CDR3 extends over 13 amino acids. Germline loops: CDR1 SGHTA, CDR2 FQGNSA. For the CDR3, the DNA is TGTGCCAGCAGCCTTGACCCAGGGCCTGGCTACACCTTC. Translation: CASSLDPGPGYTF. The whole variable domain, remainder taken from reference TRBV7-2 and TRBJ1-2, is GAGVSQSPSNKVTEKGKDVELRCDPISGHTALYWYRQSLGQGLEFLIYFQGNSAPDKSGLPSDRFSAERTGGSVSTLTIQRTQQEDSAVYLCASSLDPGPGYTFGSGTRLTVV.

This clonotype was picked up many times. The chain uses TRBV19 and TRBJ2-1, with 12 bases lining up with TRBD1. Germline CDR1 is LNHDA and CDR2 is SQIVND (reference sequence). This CDR3 spans 15 amino acids. J lost 7 bases, V lost 6 bases, and 7 bases had no gene match. In DNA form, the CDR3 reads TGTGCCAGTAGGACAGGGACAGGGGGCTGGAATGAGCAGTTCTTC. It encodes CASRTGTGGWNEQFF.

This chain uses TRBV20-1 with TRBJ2-7; D not resolved. The CDR3 has 15 amino acids. With 2 bases removed from V and 3 bases from J, the gap between germline ends came to 17 bases. CDR1 and CDR2 from the germline V gene are DFQATT and SNEGSKA (reference sequence). The CDR3, as DNA: TGCAGTGCTAGACGACGTTCCGGCCGTAGCTACGAGCAGTACTTC. This gives the protein CSARRRSGRSYEQYF.

This clonotype was detected ten times or more. This rearrangement joins TRBV20-1 to TRBJ2-3; D gene uncertain. The V gene lost 6 bases and the J gene lost 0 bases, with 7 bases spanning the gap. The CDR3 is 12 amino acids. Germline-derived CDR1 and CDR2 are DFQATT and SNEGSKA (reference sequence). The CDR3, as DNA: TGCAGTGCGGGGAAGAGCACAGATACGCAGTATTTT. Its translation: CSAGKSTDTQYF.